The clone carrying this TCR beta chain was seen many times. Its antigen is not identified. The V end lost 0 bases, the J end lost 0 bases, and 6 bases lay between the germline ends. Germline values: CDR1 SGHVS, CDR2 FQNEAQ. This CDR3 region has 14 residues. The source of the sample is a study of T cell repertoires in cytomegalovirus infection. Overall study context: CMV infection plus the matching HLA type was flagged by public TCR beta signatures. The study, taken as a whole, reports: Clonotype analysis showed dominance of the ex vivo response by HLA-C-restricted CMV-specific TCR beta clonotypes.

Using its own MiXCR run on the reads, TCRdb lists one record per CDR3 protein. The table has some 220,000 distinct CDR3 sequences, approximately 13% seen once. This TCR came from a human donor in good health (CMV status not recorded). Some clones in this sample may be carry-over from other donors' samples. Specimen: PBMCs. The V call is TRBV7-8, the J call TRBJ2-7; the D is unclear. In nucleotides, the CDR3 is TGTGCCAGCAGCTTAGCCCACGGCTCCTACGAGCAGTACTTC. It codes for CASSLAHGSYEQYF. Full variable domain (rest looked up from reference TRBV7-8 and TRBJ2-7): GAGVSQSPRYKVAKRGQDVALRCDPISGHVSLFWYQQALGQGPEFLTYFQNEAQLDKSGLPSDRFFAERPEGSVSTLKIQRTQQEDSAVYLCASSLAHGSYEQYFGPGTRLTVT.